The rows below give T cell receptor beta chains drawn from one sample of a study of cytomegalovirus exposure and HLA in healthy donors. Data came from immunoSEQ multiplex PCR; TCRdb stores just in-frame clones and leaves some out. In the table there are 150,000 to 200,000 clones, 70% to 85% of which are singletons. Sequencing used PBMCs. These receptors all come from a girl aged 2 to 10 in good health and CMV-seropositive. Both conserved end residues are part of each CDR3. A D gene is named only where the DNA matches it firmly. Clone size is not always given. Where it is, it says once, few, many or a class for expanded clones.

CDR3,DNA,size,D,V,J
CASSPGVVSYEQYF,TGTGCCAGCTCACCGGGAGTGGTCTCCTACGAGCAGTACTTC,.,.,TRBV18,TRBJ2-7
CASSVTGEHTGELFF,TGTGCCAGCAGCGTGACAGGGGAGCACACCGGGGAGCTGTTTTTT,.,TRBD1,TRBV9,TRBJ2-2
CASSYPGLAGGETQYF,TGTGCCAGCAGTTACCCCGGATTAGCGGGAGGTGAGACCCAGTACTTC,once,TRBD2,TRBV28,TRBJ2-5
CASSTSVGYTF,TGCGCCAGCAGTACCAGTGTCGGCTACACCTTC,.,.,TRBV5-1,TRBJ1-2
CASRPIAGTHNEQFF,TGTGCCAGCAGACCCATAGCGGGAACCCACAATGAGCAGTTCTTC,.,TRBD2,TRBV2,TRBJ2-1
CASSLGPGGRFRGQHF,TGTGCCAGCAGCTTGGGGCCCGGGGGGCGGTTCCGTGGACAGCATTTT,.,.,TRBV7-8,TRBJ1-5
CASSLGGFGRGGNTEAFF,TGCGCCAGCAGCTTGGGGGGCTTTGGTAGGGGTGGGAACACTGAAGCTTTCTTT,.,.,TRBV5-1,TRBJ1-1
CASSRRDINYGYTF,TGTGCCAGCAGTCGCCGGGACATTAACTATGGCTACACCTTC,.,.,TRBV6-1,TRBJ1-2
CASTGTANEKLFF,TGTGCCAGCACCGGGACAGCTAATGAAAAACTGTTTTTT,.,TRBD1,TRBV25-1,TRBJ1-4
CASSDQGGGVFF,TGTGCCAGCAGTGATCAGGGAGGGGGTGTTTTCTTT,few,.,TRBV6-5,TRBJ1-1
CASNQGKNQPQHF,TGTGCCAGTAATCAGGGGAAGAATCAGCCCCAGCATTTT,once,.,TRBV19,TRBJ1-5
CASSLGTGAQHETQYF,TGTGCCAGCAGCTTAGGAACGGGAGCCCAACACGAGACCCAGTACTTC,.,.,TRBV7-9,TRBJ2-5
CASSLAGGAGGEAFF,TGCGCCAGCAGCTTGGCCGGTGGGGCAGGGGGTGAAGCTTTCTTT,.,TRBD1,TRBV5-1,TRBJ1-1
CASSTPGLAGRNEQFF,TGTGCCAGCTCAACTCCGGGACTAGCGGGACGAAATGAGCAGTTCTTC,.,TRBD2,TRBV18,TRBJ2-1
CASSLAFRGISTDTQYF,TGTGCCAGCAGCTTAGCGTTTCGGGGTATTAGCACAGATACGCAGTATTTT,.,.,TRBV11-2,TRBJ2-3
CAISAIGQTTYGYTF,TGTGCCATCAGTGCCATTGGACAGACCACCTATGGCTACACCTTC,.,.,TRBV10-3,TRBJ1-2
CASSWGGPEQYF,TGCGCCAGCAGCTGGGGGGGGCCCGAGCAGTACTTC,.,.,TRBV5-1,TRBJ2-7
CASTIGGGDTQYF,TGTGCCAGCACCATTGGGGGGGGAGATACGCAGTATTTT,.,TRBD2,TRBV2,TRBJ2-3
CASRLGQGASGANVLTF,TGTGCCAGCAGGCTGGGACAGGGGGCCTCTGGGGCCAACGTCCTGACTTTC,.,TRBD1,TRBV2,TRBJ2-6
CASSSQAGSSYNEQFF,TGTGCCAGCAGTTCACAGGCCGGGAGCTCCTACAATGAGCAGTTCTTC,once,.,TRBV6-5,TRBJ2-1
CASSEVKGLDTQYF,TGTGCCAGCAGTGAAGTGAAGGGGTTAGATACGCAGTATTTT,.,.,TRBV2,TRBJ2-3
CASSLDRGNSPLHF,TGCGCCAGCAGCTTGGACAGGGGGAATTCACCCCTCCACTTT,.,TRBD1,TRBV5-1,TRBJ1-6
CASSEPTPAGGYETQYF,TGTGCCAGCAGTGAACCAACCCCAGCGGGAGGTTATGAGACCCAGTACTTC,.,TRBD2,TRBV2,TRBJ2-5
CASSAVAGHNEQFF,TGTGCCAGCAGCGCAGTAGCGGGGCACAATGAGCAGTTCTTC,.,TRBD2,TRBV9,TRBJ2-1
CATKPANTEAFF,TGTGCCACAAAGCCCGCGAACACTGAAGCTTTCTTT,.,.,TRBV10-3,TRBJ1-1
CASIEGTQGTEAFF,TGTGCCAGCATAGAGGGGACACAGGGAACTGAAGCTTTCTTT,.,.,TRBV2,TRBJ1-1
CASSNSGGLQETQYF,TGTGCCAGCTCCAACAGCGGGGGATTACAAGAGACCCAGTACTTC,.,TRBD2,TRBV27,TRBJ2-5
CATSRDGQAKETQYF,TGTGCCACCAGCAGAGATGGGCAGGCCAAAGAGACCCAGTACTTC,.,.,TRBV15,TRBJ2-5
CASSTRGIVQFF,TGTGCCAGCAGCACCAGGGGTATCGTACAGTTCTTC,.,.,TRBV21-1,TRBJ2-1
CASSVGGRNTEAFF,TGTGCCAGCAGCGTCGGGGGGAGGAACACTGAAGCTTTCTTT,.,.,TRBV9,TRBJ1-1
CASSLGSGTNTGELFF,TGTGCTAGCAGCTTGGGTTCCGGGACGAACACCGGGGAGCTGTTTTTT,.,.,TRBV7-7,TRBJ2-2
CASSLGTGGRTIAYEQYF,TGCGCCAGCAGCTTGGGGACAGGGGGACGGACGATCGCCTACGAGCAGTACTTC,.,TRBD1,TRBV5-1,TRBJ2-7
CASSHPRIAGGNTGELFF,TGCGCCAGCAGCCACCCCAGAATAGCGGGGGGGAACACCGGGGAGCTGTTTTTT,few,TRBD2,TRBV4-1,TRBJ2-2
CASSRRGRDTEAFF,TGCGCCAGCAGCCGCAGGGGCAGGGACACTGAAGCTTTCTTT,.,.,TRBV10-1,TRBJ1-1
CASSQGGTGKGEQYF,TGCGCCAGCAGCCAAGGGGGGACAGGGAAAGGCGAGCAGTACTTC,.,TRBD1,TRBV4-1,TRBJ2-7
CAIKLSGQGSYEQYF,TGTGCCATCAAGCTTTCGGGACAGGGGTCCTACGAGCAGTACTTC,few,TRBD1,TRBV6-6,TRBJ2-7
CAWGTGADTEAFF,TGTGCCTGGGGAACAGGGGCTGACACTGAAGCTTTCTTT,few,TRBD1,TRBV30,TRBJ1-1
CASREGQNYEQYF,TGTGCCAGCAGGGAGGGACAGAACTACGAGCAGTACTTC,.,.,TRBV6-5,TRBJ2-7
CASSRGSPHEQYF,TGTGCCAGCAGTCGCGGGAGTCCCCACGAGCAGTACTTC,.,TRBD2,TRBV7-9,TRBJ2-7
CASSDGSGGGGLNTQYF,TGTGCCAGCAGTGACGGTAGCGGGGGGGGAGGGTTGAATACGCAGTATTTT,few,TRBD2,TRBV25-1,TRBJ2-3
CASSLALTGEQYF,TGTGCCAGCAGCTTAGCTTTGACAGGCGAGCAGTACTTC,.,.,TRBV7-9,TRBJ2-7
CASTSTGFTGELFF,TGTGCCAGCACCTCGACAGGGTTTACCGGGGAGCTGTTTTTT,once,TRBD1,TRBV11-3,TRBJ2-2
CASTGDRDEKLFF,TGTGCCAGCACGGGGGACAGGGATGAAAAACTGTTTTTT,.,TRBD1,TRBV2,TRBJ1-4
CSVEVTDHYNEQFF,TGCAGCGTTGAAGTGACAGACCACTACAATGAGCAGTTCTTC,.,.,TRBV29-1,TRBJ2-1
CASSLAGGSYYGYTF,TGCGCCAGCAGCTTGGCCGGAGGGAGCTACTATGGCTACACCTTC,.,.,TRBV5-1,TRBJ1-2
CASSPRQGCIQYF,TGTGCCAGCAGTCCCCGGCAGGGGTGCATTCAGTACTTC,.,.,TRBV6-5,TRBJ2-4
CASSLEPMNTEAFF,TGCGCCAGCAGCTTAGAGCCTATGAACACTGAAGCTTTCTTT,.,.,TRBV5-1,TRBJ1-1
CSCGQAHTEAFF,TGCAGCTGCGGACAAGCTCACACTGAAGCTTTCTTT,.,.,TRBV29-1,TRBJ1-1
CASSRTGSQISYNEQFF,TGTGCCAGCAGTCGAACAGGGTCCCAGATCTCCTACAATGAGCAGTTCTTC,.,.,TRBV27,TRBJ2-1
CASSLDAGIDFNGYTF,TGTGCCAGCAGCTTAGATGCGGGAATTGATTTTAATGGCTACACCTTC,.,.,TRBV11-2,TRBJ1-2
CASSLSWGDYGYTF,TGTGCCAGCAGCTTAAGTTGGGGAGACTATGGCTACACCTTC,.,.,TRBV11-2,TRBJ1-2
CASSYPGTGPYGYTF,TGTGCCAGCAGTTACCCCGGGACAGGCCCCTATGGCTACACCTTC,.,TRBD1,TRBV6-5,TRBJ1-2
CASSLASRAFF,TGTGCCAGCAGTTTAGCCTCGCGTGCTTTCTTT,few,.,TRBV28,TRBJ1-1
CASSATGYANEKLFF,TGTGCCAGCAGCGCCACAGGGTATGCTAATGAAAAACTGTTTTTT,many,.,TRBV9,TRBJ1-4
CARSVAGTLNNEQFF,TGTGCCAGAAGCGTCGCCGGGACACTTAACAATGAGCAGTTCTTC,.,.,TRBV7-5,TRBJ2-1
CASSRGLAGGNEQFF,TGTGCCAGCAGCCGAGGACTAGCGGGGGGTAATGAGCAGTTCTTC,.,TRBD2,TRBV5-5,TRBJ2-1